This paragraph reports one T cell receptor beta chain. Its antigen remains unknown. PCR involved 60 Vbeta and 13 Jbeta primers. Generated by immunoSEQ multiplex PCR, the TCRdb table keeps only in-frame clones and is missing some. Among roughly 230,000 clones, around 80% were seen once, and the ten largest hold less than 0.6%. These data come from a study of cytomegalovirus exposure and HLA in healthy donors. Germline CDR1 is SGDLS and CDR2 is YYNGEE. V trimming: 3 bases; J trimming: 4 bases; junction bases outside the gene matches: 4. The CDR3 has 14 residues. General study findings and limits: Confirmation was obtained in vitro that a few CMV-associated chains are specific for CMV antigens. As a later analysis showed, a missense DCLRE1C variant was linked to trimming of TCR beta V- and J-genes.

What was sequenced was PBMCs. The J gene is TRBJ1-1, the V gene TRBV9, with TRBD1 matching 9 bases. This receptor was obtained from a boy between 10 and 17 years old in good health and CMV-seronegative. The DNA for the CDR3 is TGTGCCAGCAGCGCAGGACAGGGGTTCACTGAAGCTTTCTTT. Translating it yields CASSAGQGFTEAFF.